This TCR beta chain comes out of a study of control samples from healthy donors and cancer patients. Method: immunoSEQ multiplex PCR; TCRdb's copy keeps in-frame clones and lacks some. The table has 75,000 to 95,000 clones, over 85% seen once. Sequenced sample: blood. The TCR originated in a woman aged 25 to 39 in good health.

The CDR3 protein is CASSRGQNTEAFF. In nucleotides, the CDR3 is TGTGCCAGCAGCCGGGGCCAGAACACTGAAGCTTTCTTT. The chain joins TRBV6-5 to TRBJ1-1; D is possibly TRBD1 (5 bases). CDR3 size: 13 residues. Germline CDR1 reads MNHEY; CDR2 reads SVGAGI. V was pared by 6 bases and J by 1 base, with 9 bases between.